The TCR beta chain under discussion was sequenced for a study of T-cell memory formation after mild COVID-19. The germline gives CDR1 SGHAT, CDR2 FQNNGV. Trimming cost V 0 bases and J 1 base; bases outside gene matches: 2. The CDR3 runs 15 residues. The 5'RACE method, run with constant-segment primers, produced TCR alpha and TCR beta cDNA libraries (carrying sample barcodes and UMIs). A single record per CDR3 protein comes from TCRdb applying MiXCR to the 5' RACE reads. The sample includes almost 550,000 distinct CDR3 sequences, around 21% seen only once; the top ten take 9.5% to 15%. Sequenced input: PBMCs or a T cell subset sorted from them (not recorded which). The rearrangement uses TRBV11-2 and TRBJ1-1, with 7 bases identical to TRBD1. This clonotype was obtained from an adult woman who had mild COVID-19 (a few samples of this study predate the infection). Cell type and time point are not known. As DNA, the CDR3 is TGTGCCAGCAGCTTAGACAGGACAGGGAACACTGAAGCTTTCTTT. Its protein is CASSLDRTGNTEAFF.